The 20 T cell receptor beta chains below were found in one sample sequenced in a study of OX40 agonist ivuxolimab in advanced cancers. Sequencing was performed with immunoSEQ multiplex PCR; in TCRdb, only in-frame clones are kept and a portion is missing. The table shows some 85,000 clones, with 88% occurring only once. Sequenced here: CD4+ or CD8+ T cells sorted from blood, sampled in a trial of the OX40 agonist ivuxolimab. The receptors originated from an adult with an advanced solid tumor such as melanoma, head and neck, liver or kidney cancer.

This clone was counted once. This sequence joins TRBV5-6 and TRBJ1-2; D is possibly TRBD1 (5 bases). Germline CDR1 is SGHDT and CDR2 is YYEEEE. The V gene lost 3 bases and the J gene lost 3 bases, with 12 bases spanning the gap. This CDR3 contains 14 residues. CDR3 nucleotides: TGTGCCAGCAGCTCCTTTGGGGCGCACTATGGCTACACCTTC. Amino acid sequence: CASSSFGAHYGYTF. Filled out from reference TRBV5-6 and TRBJ1-2, the complete variable domain reads DAGVTQSPTHLIKTRGQQVTLRCSPKSGHDTVSWYQQALGQGPQFIFQYYEEEERQRGNFPDRFSGHQFPNYSSELNVNALLLGDSALYLCASSSFGAHYGYTFGSGTRLTVV.

The chain couples TRBV7-9 to TRBJ2-7; TRBD2 might be the D (5 bases). This CDR3 has 14 amino acids. Trimming removed 0 bases from V and 2 bases from J, with 8 bases in between. CDR1 and CDR2 from the germline V gene are SEHNR and FQNEAQ (reference sequence). The CDR3 region is CASSLAYGTYEQYF. In nucleotides, the CDR3 is TGTGCCAGCAGCTTAGCGTACGGGACCTACGAGCAGTACTTC.

V is TRBV2 and J is TRBJ2-7, with D perhaps TRBD1 or TRBD2 (5 bases each). CDR3 length: 17 residues. Trimming took 3 bases from V and 3 from J, leaving 21 bases between them. CDR1 is SNHLY and CDR2 is FYNNEI in the germline V gene. The CDR3 DNA sequence: TGTGCCAGCAGTGAGAGAGAGTGGGACCCCTTCTACTACGAGCAGTACTTC. It is translated as CASSEREWDPFYYEQYF. Full variable domain (rest looked up from reference TRBV2 and TRBJ2-7): EPEVTQTPSHQVTQMGQEVILRCVPISNHLYFYWYRQILGQKVEFLVSFYNNEISEKSEIFDDQFSVERPDGSNFTLKIRSTKLEDSAMYFCASSEREWDPFYYEQYFGPGTRLTVT.

The rearrangement joins TRBV2 to TRBJ2-7; 7 nucleotides match TRBD1. The CDR3 is 15 amino acids. Per germline, CDR1 SNHLY and CDR2 FYNNEI. Trimming took 2 bases from V and 2 from J; bases not matched to a gene: 6. CDR3 DNA sequence: TGTGCCAGCAGTGAACGAGGGGGCCCTCCCTACGAGCAGTACTTC. This codes for CASSERGGPPYEQYF.

The chain joins TRBV5-4 to TRBJ1-3; D not resolved. With 0 bases removed from V and 0 bases from J, the gap between germline ends came to 13 bases. The CDR3 is 17 residues long. The germline V gene encodes CDR1 SGHNT and CDR2 YYREEE (reference sequence). The CDR3 loop reads CASSLAPRWGSGNTIYF. The DNA of the CDR3 is TGTGCCAGCAGCTTGGCCCCCCGGTGGGGCTCTGGAAACACCATATATTTT.

CDR3: CASSLIGTGALSGNTIYF. CDR3 DNA: TGTGCCAGCAGCTTGATTGGAACAGGGGCTCTCTCTGGAAACACCATATATTTT. J is TRBJ1-3 and V is TRBV5-4; 7 bases line up with TRBD1. Germline assignment: CDR1 SGHNT and CDR2 YYREEE (reference sequence). Unmatched junction bases numbered 10, after V lost 1 base and J lost 0 bases. CDR3 size: 18 residues. Complete variable domain (other parts from reference TRBV5-4 and TRBJ1-3): ETGVTQSPTHLIKTRGQQVTLRCSSQSGHNTVSWYQQALGQGPQFIFQYYREEENGRGNFPPRFSGLQFPNYSSELNVNALELDDSALYLCASSLIGTGALSGNTIYFGEGSWLTVV.

The rearrangement uses TRBV4-2 and TRBJ2-2, with D unclear. This CDR3 contains 14 residues. Per the germline V gene, CDR1 is LGHNA and CDR2 is YNFKEQ. V was pared by 3 bases and J by 3 bases, with 8 bases between. CDR3 protein: CASSHLRDTGELFF. The CDR3 DNA follows: TGTGCCAGCAGCCACTTACGGGACACCGGGGAGCTGTTTTTT.

The chain is built from TRBV6-6 and TRBJ1-2; 8 bases are a match to TRBD1. The CDR3 spans 13 residues. CDR1 is MNHNY and CDR2 is SVGAGI in the germline V gene (reference sequence). The V and J ends lost 5 bases and 5 bases, in that order; junction bases with no gene match: 4. The CDR3 here is CASSLGTGYGYTF. CDR3 nucleotide sequence: TGTGCCAGCAGTCTTGGGACAGGTTATGGCTACACCTTC.

This clone was observed a few times. CDR3: CASSPRTGAQTQYF. CDR3 DNA: TGTGCCAGCAGTCCCAGGACAGGGGCGCAGACCCAGTACTTC. The chain carries TRBV6-5 and TRBJ2-5, with 9 nucleotides matching TRBD1. After removal of 5 bases from V and 6 bases from J, the junction contained 7 bases not matched to a gene. CDR1 is MNHEY and CDR2 is SVGAGI in the germline V gene. This CDR3 comprises 14 residues.

The chain links TRBV4-2 to TRBJ2-1; 7 nucleotides match TRBD2. The CDR3 runs to 15 residues. Germline CDR1 LGHNA, CDR2 YNFKEQ. V shed 4 bases, J shed 4 bases, and the junction held 7 bases outside the gene matches. Here the CDR3 reads CASSPPQREYNEQFF. Here the CDR3 DNA reads TGTGCCAGCAGCCCCCCCCAGCGGGAATACAATGAGCAGTTCTTC.

V is TRBV19 and J is TRBJ1-6; D gene unclear. CDR3 length: 13 residues. Germline V gene sequence: CDR1 LNHDA, CDR2 SQIVND (reference sequence). The V end lost 3 bases, the J end lost 10 bases, and 10 bases lay between the germline ends. The chain's CDR3 is CASSMTPGSPLHF. The CDR3 DNA is TGTGCCAGTAGTATGACCCCTGGCTCACCCCTCCACTTT.

Only one count was recorded for this clone. The V gene is TRBV11-3, the J gene TRBJ2-1; 9 bases agree with TRBD2. The junction had 7 bases not matched to a gene; V was cut back by 5 bases and J by 5 bases. From germline, CDR1 is SGHNT and CDR2 YENEEA. The CDR3 is made up of 15 amino acids. The CDR3 DNA reads as TGTGCCAGCAGCAAATCTAGCGGGGCCAACAATGAGCAGTTCTTC. This sequence encodes CASSKSSGANNEQFF.

The chain has TRBV5-1 and TRBJ1-1; 8 bases agree with TRBD1. CDR1 is SGHRS and CDR2 is YFSETQ in the germline V gene. Germline trimming cut 4 bases from V and 6 bases from J; bases unmatched to any gene: 5. CDR3 length equals 13 residues. CDR3 sequence reads: CASSRGQGAEAFF. The CDR3 DNA is TGCGCCAGCAGCCGTGGACAGGGCGCTGAAGCTTTCTTT.

The V gene is TRBV21-1, the J gene TRBJ1-2; whether TRBD1, the table's D call, matches the DNA was not checked. TRBV21-1 is recorded as a pseudogene. This CDR3 is built from 14 residues. The CDR3 sequence is CASSRGEAVRGYTF. Here the CDR3 DNA reads TGTGCCAGCAGCAGGGGCGAAGCCGTCCGTGGCTACACCTTC.

This chain uses TRBV5-4 with TRBJ1-4; D perhaps matches TRBD1 (6 bases). CDR1 and CDR2 (germline): SGHNT, YYREEE (reference sequence). V was clipped by 4 bases and J by 0 bases, with 13 bases between them. There are 16 residues in the CDR3. The CDR3 loop is CASSKGQSATNEKLFF. CDR3 in DNA: TGTGCCAGCAGCAAAGGACAGAGTGCAACTAATGAAAAACTGTTTTTT.

The sample holds a few counts of this clone. This chain links TRBV4-1 with TRBJ1-5, with D unresolved. Looked up from germline, CDR1 is MGHRA and CDR2 is YSYEKL. V was shortened by 4 bases and J by 4 bases, with 8 bases between the two germline ends. This CDR3 region has 13 residues. CDR3 loop: CASSLQENQPQHF. The DNA of the CDR3 is TGCGCCAGCAGCCTCCAGGAGAATCAGCCCCAGCATTTT.

The rearrangement joins TRBV9 to TRBJ2-5; D is unclear. Trimming took 4 bases from V and 5 from J, leaving 12 bases between them. The CDR3 is made up of 13 amino acids. Looked up from germline, CDR1 is SGDLS and CDR2 is YYNGEE. As DNA, the CDR3 is TGTGCCAGCAGCCAACCCCTCGCCGAGACCCAGTACTTC. Translation: CASSQPLAETQYF.

The CDR3 loop reads CASSSLRGANEQFF. In DNA form, the CDR3 reads TGTGCCAGCAGCTCACTTCGGGGGGCTAATGAGCAGTTCTTC. The genes are TRBV11-2 and TRBJ2-1; D is possibly TRBD2 (7 bases). The CDR3 sequence is 14 residues long. V lost 4 bases, J lost 7 bases, and 14 bases lay in between. The germline gives CDR1 SGHAT, CDR2 FQNNGV.

The rearrangement uses TRBV29-1 and TRBJ1-1, with TRBD1 matching over 10 bases. V trimming: 6 bases; J trimming: 4 bases; junction bases outside the gene matches: 5. Germline values: CDR1 SQVTM, CDR2 ANQGSEA. The CDR3 totals 13 residues. This chain's CDR3 is CSVGQGRGTEAFF. The CDR3 DNA sequence: TGCAGCGTGGGACAGGGGAGGGGCACTGAAGCTTTCTTT.

This rearrangement joins TRBV27 to TRBJ1-2, with 9 bases aligning to TRBD1. The CDR3 loop spans 15 amino acids. V lost 3 bases and J lost 5; bases outside the gene matches: 7. Germline V lookup: CDR1 MNHEY, CDR2 SMNVEV (reference sequence). The CDR3 DNA sequence: TGTGCCAGCAGTTTTCTGGGACAGGGAGGGTATGGCTACACCTTC. Its translation: CASSFLGQGGYGYTF.